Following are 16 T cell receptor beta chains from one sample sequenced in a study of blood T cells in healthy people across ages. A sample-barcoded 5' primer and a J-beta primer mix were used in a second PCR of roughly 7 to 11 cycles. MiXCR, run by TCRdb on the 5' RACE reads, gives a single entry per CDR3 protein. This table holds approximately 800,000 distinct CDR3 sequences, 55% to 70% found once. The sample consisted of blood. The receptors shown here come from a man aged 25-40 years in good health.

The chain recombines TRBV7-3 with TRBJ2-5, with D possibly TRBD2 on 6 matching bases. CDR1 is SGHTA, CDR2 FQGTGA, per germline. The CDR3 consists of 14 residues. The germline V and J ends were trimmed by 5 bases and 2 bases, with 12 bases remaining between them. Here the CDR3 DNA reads TGTGCCAGCAGCCCGCGGGACGGACAAGAGACCCAGTACTTC. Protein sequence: CASSPRDGQETQYF.

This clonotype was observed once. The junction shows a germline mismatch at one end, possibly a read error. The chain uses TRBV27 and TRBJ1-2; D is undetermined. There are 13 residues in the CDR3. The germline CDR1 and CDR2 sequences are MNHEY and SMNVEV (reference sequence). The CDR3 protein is CSSSLSRGYGYTF. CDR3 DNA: TGTTCCAGCAGTTTATCGCGAGGGTATGGCTACACCTTC.

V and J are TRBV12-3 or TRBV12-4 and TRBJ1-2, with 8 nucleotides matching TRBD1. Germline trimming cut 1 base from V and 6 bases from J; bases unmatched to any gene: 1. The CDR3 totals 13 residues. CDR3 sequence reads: CASSLDRGNGYTF. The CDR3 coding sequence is TGTGCCAGCAGTTTAGACAGGGGGAATGGCTACACCTTC.

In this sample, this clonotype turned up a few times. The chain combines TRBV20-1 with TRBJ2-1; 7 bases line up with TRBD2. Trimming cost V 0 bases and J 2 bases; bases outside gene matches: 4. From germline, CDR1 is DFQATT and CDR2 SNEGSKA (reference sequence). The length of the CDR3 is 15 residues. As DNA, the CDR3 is TGCAGTGCTAGAGATACGGGAGGCACCTACAATGAGCAGTTCTTC. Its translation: CSARDTGGTYNEQFF.

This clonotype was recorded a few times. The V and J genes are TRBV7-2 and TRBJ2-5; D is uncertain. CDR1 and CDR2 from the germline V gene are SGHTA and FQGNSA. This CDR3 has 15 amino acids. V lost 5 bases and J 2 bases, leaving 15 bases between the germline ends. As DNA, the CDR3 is TGTGCCAGCAGCGCAACGCCGGGCCGTCAAGAGACCCAGTACTTC. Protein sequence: CASSATPGRQETQYF.

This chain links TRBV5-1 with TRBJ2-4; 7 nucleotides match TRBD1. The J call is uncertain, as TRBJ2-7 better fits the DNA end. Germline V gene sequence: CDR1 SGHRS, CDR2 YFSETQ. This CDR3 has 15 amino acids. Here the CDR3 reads CASSLSGTATYEQYF. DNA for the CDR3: TGCGCCAGCAGCTTATCCGGGACAGCGACCTACGAGCAGTACTTC.

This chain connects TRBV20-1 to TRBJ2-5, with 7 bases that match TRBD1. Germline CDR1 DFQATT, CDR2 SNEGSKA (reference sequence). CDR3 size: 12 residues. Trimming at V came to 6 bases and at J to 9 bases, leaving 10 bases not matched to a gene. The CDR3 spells CSARGAQGAQYF. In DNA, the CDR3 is TGCAGTGCCCGTGGAGCCCAGGGGGCCCAGTACTTC.

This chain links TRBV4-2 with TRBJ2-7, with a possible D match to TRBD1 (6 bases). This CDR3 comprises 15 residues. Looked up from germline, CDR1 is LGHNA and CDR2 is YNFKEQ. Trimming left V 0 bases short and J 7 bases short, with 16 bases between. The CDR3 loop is CASSQEGHRVQEQYF. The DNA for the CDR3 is TGTGCCAGCAGCCAAGAAGGCCACAGGGTCCAAGAGCAGTACTTC.

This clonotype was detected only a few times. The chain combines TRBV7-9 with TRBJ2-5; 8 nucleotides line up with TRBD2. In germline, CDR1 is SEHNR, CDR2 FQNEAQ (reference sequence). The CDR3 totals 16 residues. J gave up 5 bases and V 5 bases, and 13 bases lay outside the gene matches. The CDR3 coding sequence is TGTGCCAGCAGCCCCGCATCAGCGGGGGCATGGGAGACCCAGTACTTC. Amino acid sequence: CASSPASAGAWETQYF.

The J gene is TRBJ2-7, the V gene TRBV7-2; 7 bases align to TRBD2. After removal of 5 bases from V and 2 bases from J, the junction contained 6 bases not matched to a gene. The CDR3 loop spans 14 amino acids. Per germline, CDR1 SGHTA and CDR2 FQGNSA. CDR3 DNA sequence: TGTGCCAGCAGCGGTAGCGGGCCCCCCTACGAGCAGTACTTC. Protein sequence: CASSGSGPPYEQYF.

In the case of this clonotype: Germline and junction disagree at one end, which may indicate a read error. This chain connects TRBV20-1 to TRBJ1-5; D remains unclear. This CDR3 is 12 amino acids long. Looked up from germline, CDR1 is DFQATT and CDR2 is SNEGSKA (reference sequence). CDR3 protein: CSARTNNQPQPF. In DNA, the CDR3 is TGCAGTGCCCGGACTAACAATCAGCCCCAGCCTTTT.

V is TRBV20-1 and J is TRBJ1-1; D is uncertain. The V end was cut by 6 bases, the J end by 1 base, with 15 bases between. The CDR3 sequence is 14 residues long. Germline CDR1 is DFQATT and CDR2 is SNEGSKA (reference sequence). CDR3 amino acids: CSARMPSGNTEAFF. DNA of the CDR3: TGCAGTGCCCGAATGCCGTCAGGGAACACTGAAGCTTTCTTT.

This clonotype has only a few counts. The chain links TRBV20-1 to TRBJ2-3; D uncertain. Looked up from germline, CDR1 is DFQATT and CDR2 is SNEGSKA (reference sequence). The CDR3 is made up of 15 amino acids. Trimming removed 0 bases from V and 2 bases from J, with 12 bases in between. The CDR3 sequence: CSARDPSGFTDTQYF. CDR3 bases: TGCAGTGCTAGAGATCCGTCAGGATTCACAGATACGCAGTATTTT.

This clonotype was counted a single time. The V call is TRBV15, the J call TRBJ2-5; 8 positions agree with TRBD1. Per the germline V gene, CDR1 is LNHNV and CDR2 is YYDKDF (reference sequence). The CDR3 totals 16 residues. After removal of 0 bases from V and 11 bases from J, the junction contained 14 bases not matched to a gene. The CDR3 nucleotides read TGTGCCACCAGCAGAGATAGAGCGACAGGGGATTATGAGCAGTACTTC. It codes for CATSRDRATGDYEQYF.

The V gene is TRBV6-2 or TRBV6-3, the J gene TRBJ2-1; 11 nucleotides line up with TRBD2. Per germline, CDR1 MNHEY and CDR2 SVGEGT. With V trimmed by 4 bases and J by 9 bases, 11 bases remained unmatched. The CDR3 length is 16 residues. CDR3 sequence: CASSSKLAGVFGEQFF. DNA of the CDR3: TGTGCCAGCAGTTCGAAACTAGCGGGAGTGTTCGGTGAGCAGTTCTTC.

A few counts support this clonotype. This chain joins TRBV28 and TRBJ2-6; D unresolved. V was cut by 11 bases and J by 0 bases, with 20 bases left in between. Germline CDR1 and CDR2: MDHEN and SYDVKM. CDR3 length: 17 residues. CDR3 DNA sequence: TGTGCCGTCTCCTCCCGGGCACGAGGCTCTGGGGCCAACGTCCTGACTTTC. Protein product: CAVSSRARGSGANVLTF.